One sample yielded the 5 T cell receptor beta chains listed below, sequenced in a study of monozygotic twins with inflammatory bowel disease. TCRdb reprocessed the 5' RACE reads, keeping one entry per CDR3 protein, no DNA. The sample totals around 450,000 distinct CDR3 sequences. Sequenced: blood. Every receptor here comes from a human donor with ulcerative colitis or Crohn's disease, or a healthy co-twin of an affected twin (not recorded which).

The chain is built from TRBV15 and TRBJ2-5; the TCRdb call, TRBD1, lacks DNA for checking. The length of the CDR3 is 15 residues. Germline CDR1 LNHNV, CDR2 YYDKDF (reference sequence). The CDR3 here is CATSSRQGFGETQYF.

The rearrangement uses TRBV9 and TRBJ2-3; as DNA is missing, the TRBD2 call by TCRdb cannot be tested. The length of the CDR3 is 18 residues. From germline, CDR1 is SGDLS and CDR2 YYNGEE. This CDR3 reads CASSPIEGSGGSTDTQYF.

V and J are TRBV25-1 and TRBJ2-7; absent DNA, TCRdb's TRBD2 call cannot be checked. Germline CDR1 is MGHDK and CDR2 is SYGVNS. The CDR3 loop spans 13 amino acids. The CDR3 reads CASRRAASYEQYF.

V usage is TRBV5-5 and J usage is TRBJ1-1; the D call from TCRdb, TRBD1, cannot be confirmed without DNA. Germline-derived CDR1 and CDR2 are SGHKS and YYEKEE (reference sequence). CDR3 length equals 15 residues. CDR3 amino acids: CASSLYQGTNTEAFF.

This rearrangement joins TRBV7-9 to TRBJ1-1. This CDR3 spans 15 amino acids. Germline V lookup: CDR1 SEHNR, CDR2 FQNEAQ (reference sequence). CDR3 region: CASSSADLRNTEAFF.